Below, one T cell receptor (beta chain) is given with its context. Its target is not known. This sample was taken from a study of persistence of HIV-infected CD4 T cells. Study-level findings and limits: TCRbeta richness was lower in CMV- and Gag-responding cells than in anti-CD3/anti-CD28-responding cells.

The libraries were made with immunoSEQ version 4 in survey mode. The method was immunoSEQ multiplex PCR; TCRdb's version includes in-frame clones alone and lacks a portion of them. The sample yields over 25,000 clones, roughly 86% seen once. The stimulus was lysate of CMV-infected fibroblasts, around 10 ug/mL. Memory cells lacking CD40L and CD69 with high CD45RO were sorted. Donors had CD4+ T cell counts above 400 cells/uL and were CMV-seropositive. Anti-CD28/CD49d costimulation, CD40-blocking antibody and enfuvirtide were given to CD8-depleted PBMCs for about 18 hours. Germline-derived CDR1 and CDR2 are MNHEY and SVGAGI. Deletions cut 6 bases from V and 2 bases from J, with 7 bases between. The CDR3 covers 13 residues.

The input for sequencing was CD4+ T cells sorted from PBMCs after roughly 18-hour stimulation, taken from a patient who received antiretroviral therapy. The chain employs TRBV6-5 and TRBJ2-2, with D unclear. This TCR derives from an adult man with HIV who was CMV-seropositive. CDR3 amino acids: CASSPINTGELFF. In nucleotides, the CDR3 is TGTGCCAGCAGCCCCATAAACACCGGGGAGCTGTTTTTT.